A single sample is the source of the 3 T cell receptor beta chains below, sequenced in a study of blood T cell repertoires in COVID-19. Produced via immunoSEQ multiplex PCR; TCRdb's table is partial and in-frame only. The sample consists of about 160,000 clones, under 95% of them appearing once. Sequences were obtained from peripheral blood. These receptors all stem from a man between 18 and 29 years old with acute or convalescent COVID-19.

This clone was observed a few times. V gene TRBV7-8 combines with J gene TRBJ2-2, with TRBD1 as a possible D gene (7 bases). The V gene lost 8 bases and the J gene lost 6 bases, with 13 bases spanning the gap. Germline V gene data show CDR1 as SGHVS and CDR2 as FQNEAQ. The CDR3 is 13 residues long. The CDR3 DNA reads TGTGCCAGCTTAGGAGGGGGCGCCGGGGAGCTGTTTTTT. It specifies CASLGGGAGELFF.

The rearrangement joins TRBV7-9 to TRBJ2-2; D might be TRBD1 (5 bases). V lost 1 base to trimming and J lost 5 bases, with 11 bases between them. This CDR3 has 15 residues. CDR1 and CDR2 (germline): SEHNR, FQNEAQ (reference sequence). The CDR3: CASSLDISGTGELFF. The CDR3 DNA reads TGTGCCAGCAGCTTAGACATATCAGGGACCGGGGAGCTGTTTTTT.

V and J are TRBV2 and TRBJ1-5; possible D gene TRBD1, 5 bases. Germline assignment: CDR1 SNHLY and CDR2 FYNNEI. The CDR3 covers 14 residues. Trimming shortened V by 6 bases and J by 5 bases, and 14 bases separated the two germline ends. The CDR3 loop reads CASSFTRGDQPQHF. The DNA of the CDR3 is TGTGCCAGCAGCTTTACTCGGGGGGATCAGCCCCAGCATTTT. The whole variable domain, filled in from reference TRBV2 and TRBJ1-5, reads EPEVTQTPSHQVTQMGQEVILRCVPISNHLYFYWYRQILGQKVEFLVSFYNNEISEKSEIFDDQFSVERPDGSNFTLKIRSTKLEDSAMYFCASSFTRGDQPQHFGDGTRLSIL.